This T cell receptor beta chain was found in a study of breast tumors, draining lymph nodes, adjacent tissues (dated by TCRdb to about 2016). Describing the broader study: TCR beta repertoires were compared across tumor, adjacent nontumor tissue and axillary lymph nodes obtained from breast cancer patients. The study was designed to assess the relationships and possible T-cell exchange between tumor, surrounding tissue and draining lymph node repertoires in human breast cancer.

CDR1 SGHTA and CDR2 FQGNSA were looked up in the germline V gene. Including the terminal cysteine and phenylalanine, the CDR3 comprises 17 residues. Kept here is only the CDR3 DNA, which spans 51 bases and is read in frame from base 1. Clipping removes 5 bases from V and 0 bases from J, with 11 as the unmatched junction base count. The instrument given in TCRdb is Illumina HiSeq 2000. Multiplex PCR amplification was used to build the TCR beta chain libraries. High-throughput sequencing was used to analyze the amplified TCR beta chain products. In-frame beta chains were kept once TCRdb had trimmed the public reads at Q25 with fastp and called clones with MiXCR. Rows with one shared CDR3 protein collapse into an entry with the most common genes and DNA. Here the sample has 12,000 or so distinct CDR3 sequences; about 56% occur a single time. The ten largest account for approximately 35% of the sample.

Comments on this clonotype: Its antigen is still unknown. No base quality values were provided; no much bigger clone lies one nucleotide off.

General findings and caveats noted by the study authors: The data were judged consistent with most tumor T cells deriving from the lymph node and then expanding within tumor tissue. Rather than being directly demonstrated, the conclusion that tumor T cells originate in lymph nodes was presented as consistent with a hypothesis. Tumor and nontumor tissue repertoires were significantly more similar in luminal-like than in basal-like breast cancer. T-cell repertoire diversity in tumors was found to be lower than in lymph nodes but higher than in nontumor tissue, and preferential V and J gene usage was observed.

The receptor was derived from a female donor with breast cancer. Some clones in this sample may be carry-over from other donors' samples. The sample comprised breast tumor tissue. The chain links TRBV7-2 with TRBJ2-7, and 9 junctional nucleotides match TRBD2. The bases read TGTGCCAGCAGCCACCTCCCAAGCGGGGGGAACTCCTACGAGCAGTACTTC. The encoded protein is CASSHLPSGGNSYEQYF. This CDR3, with the reference TRBV7-2 and TRBJ2-7 proteins standing in past its ends, gives the full variable domain GAGVSQSPSNKVTEKGKDVELRCDPISGHTALYWYRQSLGQGLEFLIYFQGNSAPDKSGLPSDRFSAERTGGSVSTLTIQRTQQEDSAVYLCASSHLPSGGNSYEQYFGPGTRLTVT.